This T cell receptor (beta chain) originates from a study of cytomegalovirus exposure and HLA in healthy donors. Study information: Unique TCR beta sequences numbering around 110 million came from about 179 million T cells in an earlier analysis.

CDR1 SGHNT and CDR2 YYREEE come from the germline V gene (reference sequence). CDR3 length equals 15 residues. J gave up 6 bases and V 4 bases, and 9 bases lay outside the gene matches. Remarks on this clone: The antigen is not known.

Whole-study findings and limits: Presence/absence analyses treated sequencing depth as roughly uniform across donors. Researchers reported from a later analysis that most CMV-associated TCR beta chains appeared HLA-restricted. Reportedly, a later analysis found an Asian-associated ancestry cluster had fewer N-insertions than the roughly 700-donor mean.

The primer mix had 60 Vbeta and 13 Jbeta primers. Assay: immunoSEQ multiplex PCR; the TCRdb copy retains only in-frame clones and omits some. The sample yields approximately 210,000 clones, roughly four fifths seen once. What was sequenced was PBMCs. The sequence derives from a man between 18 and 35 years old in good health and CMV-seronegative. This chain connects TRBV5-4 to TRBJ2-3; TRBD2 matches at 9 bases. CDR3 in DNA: TGTGCCAGCAGCCGCGTGGCGGGGGGGATGGATACGCAGTATTTT. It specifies CASSRVAGGMDTQYF.